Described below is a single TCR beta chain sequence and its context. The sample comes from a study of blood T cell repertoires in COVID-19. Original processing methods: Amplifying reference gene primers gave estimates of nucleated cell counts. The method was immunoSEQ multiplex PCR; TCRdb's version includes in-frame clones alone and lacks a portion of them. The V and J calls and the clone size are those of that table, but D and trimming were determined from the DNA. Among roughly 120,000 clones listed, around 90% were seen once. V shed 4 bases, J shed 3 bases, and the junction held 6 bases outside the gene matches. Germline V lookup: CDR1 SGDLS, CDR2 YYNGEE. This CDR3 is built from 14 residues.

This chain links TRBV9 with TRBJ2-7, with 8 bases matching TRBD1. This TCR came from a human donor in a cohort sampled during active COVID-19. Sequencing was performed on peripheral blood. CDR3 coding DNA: TGTGCCAGCAGCCCAGTGGGACAGGACTACGAGCAGTACTTC. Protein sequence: CASSPVGQDYEQYF.